The rows below give T cell receptor beta chains drawn from one sample of a study of T cell responses to AZD1222 COVID-19 vaccine. Data came from immunoSEQ multiplex PCR; TCRdb stores just in-frame clones and leaves some out. The sample holds roughly 130,000 clones, roughly 91% seen once. Sequences were derived from peripheral blood, sampled on day 0 of AZD1222 vaccination. The receptor source for this set is an adult in good health. Each CDR3 is given with its conserved first and last residue. D genes are given only for firm matches. Size tells how often a clone was seen (once, few, many) or the class of an expanded clone, and some rows leave it out.

size	V	D	J	CDR3	DNA
.	TRBV13	TRBD2	TRBJ2-3	CASSLTPGTSGTPGRTDTQYF	TGTGCCAGCAGCTTAACCCCCGGGACTAGCGGGACCCCCGGCAGGACAGATACGCAGTATTTT
.	TRBV27	TRBD1	TRBJ1-4	CASSSHPRTGSNEKLFF	TGTGCCAGCAGTTCTCACCCCCGGACAGGGTCTAATGAAAAACTGTTTTTT
.	TRBV5-1	.	TRBJ2-5	CASSLLGSGQETQYF	TGCGCCAGCAGCTTGTTGGGCTCGGGACAAGAGACCCAGTACTTC
.	TRBV5-4	TRBD2	TRBJ2-2	CASSLAGGQVGELFF	TGTGCCAGCAGCTTAGCGGGAGGGCAGGTCGGGGAGCTGTTTTTT
.	TRBV5-6	.	TRBJ2-3	CASSLGVDGSGDTQYF	TGTGCCAGCAGCTTGGGAGTCGACGGGAGCGGAGATACGCAGTATTTT
.	TRBV5-1	.	TRBJ2-7	CASSRSGSSYEQYF	TGCGCCAGCAGCAGATCGGGGAGCTCCTACGAGCAGTACTTC
.	TRBV7-9	TRBD2	TRBJ2-1	CASSLGLAGVRDEQFF	TGTGCCAGCAGCTTAGGGCTAGCGGGAGTTCGGGATGAGCAGTTCTTC
once	TRBV29-1	.	TRBJ2-5	CSANGGRTGKTQYF	TGCAGCGCCAACGGGGGGCGGACGGGAAAGACCCAGTACTTC
.	TRBV4-1	.	TRBJ2-7	CASSQGNDPTYEQYF	TGCGCCAGCAGCCAAGGAAACGACCCGACCTACGAGCAGTACTTC
.	TRBV14	.	TRBJ2-7	CASSQEHTSKYF	TGTGCCAGCAGCCAAGAGCATACGAGCAAGTACTTC
.	TRBV5-6	.	TRBJ2-5	CASSWIQQTQYF	TGTGCCAGCAGCTGGATACAACAGACCCAGTACTTC
.	TRBV5-4	.	TRBJ1-1	CASSAVMNTEAFF	TGTGCCAGCAGCGCCGTCATGAACACTGAAGCTTTCTTT
.	TRBV5-6	.	TRBJ2-2	CASSFGLNGGELFF	TGTGCCAGCAGCTTCGGACTTAACGGCGGGGAGCTGTTTTTT
.	TRBV5-6	.	TRBJ1-2	CASSPVVWGRNYGYTF	TGTGCCAGCAGCCCGGTTGTATGGGGGCGAAACTATGGCTACACCTTC
.	TRBV5-6	.	TRBJ2-1	CASSPQTGLTGNEQFF	TGTGCCAGCAGCCCCCAGACAGGCTTAACCGGCAATGAGCAGTTCTTC
.	TRBV29-1	TRBD1	TRBJ2-2	CSAGTGFTGELFF	TGCAGCGCCGGGACAGGGTTCACCGGGGAGCTGTTTTTT
.	TRBV7-6	TRBD1	TRBJ2-4	CASSLGGTGGNIQYF	TGTGCCAGCAGCTTGGGGGGGACAGGGGGAAACATTCAGTACTTC
.	TRBV5-1	TRBD2	TRBJ2-1	CASSLGGTSGHNEQFF	TGCGCCAGCAGCTTGGGCGGGACTAGCGGACACAATGAGCAGTTCTTC
.	TRBV7-2	TRBD1	TRBJ1-6	CASSLNRDRGSWTSPLHF	TGTGCCAGCAGCCTAAACCGGGACAGGGGATCGTGGACTTCACCCCTCCACTTT
.	TRBV29-1	.	TRBJ2-1	CSVAASPMDNEQFF	TGCAGCGTTGCAGCGTCCCCAATGGACAATGAGCAGTTCTTC
.	TRBV24-1	.	TRBJ1-5	CATSDFGTNQPQHF	TGTGCCACCAGTGATTTTGGGACAAATCAGCCCCAGCATTTT
.	TRBV4-1	.	TRBJ1-2	CASSPLGVSGYTF	TGCGCCAGCAGCCCCTTGGGGGTTAGTGGCTACACCTTC
.	TRBV5-4	.	TRBJ1-2	CASSPDSSAHYGYTF	TGTGCCAGCAGCCCAGACAGTTCAGCTCACTATGGCTACACCTTC
.	TRBV5-4	.	TRBJ1-6	CASSLPNSPLHF	TGTGCCAGCAGCTTACCGAATTCACCCCTCCACTTT
.	TRBV11-2	.	TRBJ2-1	CASSLDPSNNEQFF	TGTGCCAGCAGCTTAGACCCATCAAACAATGAGCAGTTCTTC
.	TRBV12-3/TRBV12-4	.	TRBJ1-3	CASRISSGNTIYF	TGTGCCAGCAGAATTAGCTCTGGAAACACCATATATTTT
.	TRBV5-1	.	TRBJ2-5	CASSLNRGQEETQYF	TGCGCCAGCAGCTTGAACCGGGGGCAGGAAGAGACCCAGTACTTC
once	TRBV5-5	.	TRBJ1-5	CASSLAEGYQPQHF	TGTGCCAGCAGCTTGGCGGAGGGTTACCAGCCCCAGCATTTT
.	TRBV6-6	TRBD2	TRBJ2-7	CASSPGTSGYHSYEQYF	TGTGCCAGCAGTCCCGGGACTAGCGGTTATCACTCCTACGAGCAGTACTTC
.	TRBV2	.	TRBJ1-5	CASRQGDQPQHF	TGTGCCAGCAGGCAGGGTGATCAGCCCCAGCATTTT
.	TRBV7-2	.	TRBJ2-5	CASSLGGGVETQYF	TGTGCCAGCAGCTTAGGAGGAGGGGTAGAGACCCAGTACTTC
.	TRBV7-3	.	TRBJ2-5	CASSPRGGRGTQYF	TGTGCCAGCAGCCCCAGGGGGGGACGGGGGACCCAGTACTTC